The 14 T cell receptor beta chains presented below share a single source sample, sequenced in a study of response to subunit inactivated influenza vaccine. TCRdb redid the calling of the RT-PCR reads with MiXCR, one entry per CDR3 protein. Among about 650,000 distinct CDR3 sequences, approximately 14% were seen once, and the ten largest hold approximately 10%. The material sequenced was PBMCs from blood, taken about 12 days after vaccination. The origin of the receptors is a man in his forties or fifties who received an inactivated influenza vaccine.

CDR3 bases: TGTGCCAGCAGCTTAAAGACAGGGGGCTATGAGCAGTTCTTC. The encoded protein is CASSLKTGGYEQFF. The rearrangement links TRBV7-6 to TRBJ2-1; TRBD1 aligns across 10 bases. CDR3 length: 14 amino acids. V shed 2 bases and J 8 bases; nucleotides not matched to a gene: 3. Germline CDR1 reads SGHVS; CDR2 reads FNYEAQ. The complete variable domain, with remaining parts taken from reference TRBV7-6 and TRBJ2-1, reads GAGVSQSPRYKVTKRGQDVALRCDPISGHVSLYWYRQALGQGPEFLTYFNYEAQQDKSGLPNDRFSAERPEGSISTLTIQRTEQRDSAMYRCASSLKTGGYEQFFGPGTRLTVL.

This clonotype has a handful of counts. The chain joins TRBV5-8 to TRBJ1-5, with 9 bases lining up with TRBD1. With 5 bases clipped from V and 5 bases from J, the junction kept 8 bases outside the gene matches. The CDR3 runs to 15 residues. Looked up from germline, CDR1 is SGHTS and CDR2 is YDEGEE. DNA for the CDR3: TGTGCCAGCAGTCTAGGGACAGGGAAATATCAGCCCCAGCATTTT. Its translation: CASSLGTGKYQPQHF.

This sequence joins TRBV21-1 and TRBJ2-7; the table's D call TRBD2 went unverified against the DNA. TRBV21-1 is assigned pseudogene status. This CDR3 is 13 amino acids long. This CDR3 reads CARSGTSGYEQYF. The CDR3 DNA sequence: TGTGCCAGGAGTGGGACTAGCGGCTACGAGCAGTACTTC.

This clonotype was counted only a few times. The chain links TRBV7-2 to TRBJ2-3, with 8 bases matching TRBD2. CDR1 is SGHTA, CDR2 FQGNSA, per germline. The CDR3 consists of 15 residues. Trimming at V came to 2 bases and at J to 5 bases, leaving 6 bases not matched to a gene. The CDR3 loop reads CASSLFYLAGDTQYF. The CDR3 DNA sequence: TGTGCCAGCAGCTTATTCTACCTAGCGGGAGATACGCAGTATTTT.

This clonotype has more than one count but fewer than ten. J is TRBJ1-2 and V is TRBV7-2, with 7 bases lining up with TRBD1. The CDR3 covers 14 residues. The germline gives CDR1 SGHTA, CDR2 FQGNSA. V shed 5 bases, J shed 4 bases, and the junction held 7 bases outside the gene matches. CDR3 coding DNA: TGTGCCAGCAGCCCCCAAGGGACAGCCTATGGCTACACCTTC. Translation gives CASSPQGTAYGYTF.

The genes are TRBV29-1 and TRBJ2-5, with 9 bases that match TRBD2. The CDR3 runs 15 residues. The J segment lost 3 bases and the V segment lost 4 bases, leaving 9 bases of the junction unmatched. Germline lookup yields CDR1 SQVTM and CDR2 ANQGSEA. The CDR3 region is CSVGGPGLAEETQYF. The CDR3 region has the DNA TGCAGCGTTGGGGGGCCGGGACTAGCTGAAGAGACCCAGTACTTC.

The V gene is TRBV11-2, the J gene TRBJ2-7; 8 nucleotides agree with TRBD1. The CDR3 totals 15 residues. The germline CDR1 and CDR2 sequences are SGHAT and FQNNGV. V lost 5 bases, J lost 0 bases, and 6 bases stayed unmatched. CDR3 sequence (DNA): TGTGCCAGCAGCCCCCGGACAGGGATCTCCTACGAGCAGTACTTC. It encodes CASSPRTGISYEQYF.

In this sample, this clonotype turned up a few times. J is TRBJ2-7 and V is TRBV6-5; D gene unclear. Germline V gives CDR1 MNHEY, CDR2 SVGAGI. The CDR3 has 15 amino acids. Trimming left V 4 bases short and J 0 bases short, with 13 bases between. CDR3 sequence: CASSLRPPDSYEQYF. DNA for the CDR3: TGTGCCAGCAGTTTGCGGCCCCCAGACTCCTACGAGCAGTACTTC.

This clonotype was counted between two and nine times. CDR3 region: CASSQSGRAFSDTQYF. The CDR3, as DNA: TGCGCCAGCAGCCAGAGCGGGAGGGCCTTTTCGGATACGCAGTATTTT. This chain links TRBV5-1 with TRBJ2-3; 10 bases match TRBD2. Germline assignment: CDR1 SGHRS and CDR2 YFSETQ. Trimming took 4 bases from V and 6 from J; bases not matched to a gene: 11. This CDR3 has 16 residues.

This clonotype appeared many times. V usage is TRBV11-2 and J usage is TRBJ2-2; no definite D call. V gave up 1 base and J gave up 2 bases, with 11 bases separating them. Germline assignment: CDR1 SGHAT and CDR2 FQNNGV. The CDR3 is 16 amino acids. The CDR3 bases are TGTGCCAGCAGCTTAGTTTTTCACCAAAACACCGGGGAGCTGTTTTTT. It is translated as CASSLVFHQNTGELFF.

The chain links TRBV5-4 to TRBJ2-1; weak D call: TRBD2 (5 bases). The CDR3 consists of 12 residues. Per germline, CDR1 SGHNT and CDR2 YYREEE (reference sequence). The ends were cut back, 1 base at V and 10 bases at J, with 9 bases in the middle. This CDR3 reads CASSLRGLEQFF. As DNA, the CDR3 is TGTGCCAGCAGCTTGCGGGGTTTAGAGCAGTTCTTC.

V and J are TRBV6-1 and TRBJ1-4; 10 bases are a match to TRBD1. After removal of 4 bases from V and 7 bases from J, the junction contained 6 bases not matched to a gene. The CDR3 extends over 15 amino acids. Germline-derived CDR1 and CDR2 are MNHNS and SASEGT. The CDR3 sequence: CASSGGGQGFEKLFF. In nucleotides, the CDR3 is TGTGCCAGCAGTGGCGGGGGACAGGGGTTTGAAAAACTGTTTTTT.

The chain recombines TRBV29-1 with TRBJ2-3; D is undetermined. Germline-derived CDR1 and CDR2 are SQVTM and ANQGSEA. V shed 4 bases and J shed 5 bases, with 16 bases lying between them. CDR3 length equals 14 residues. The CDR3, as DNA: TGCAGCGTTGTTTCGGGCCCAAATCTAGATACGCAGTATTTT. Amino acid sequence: CSVVSGPNLDTQYF.

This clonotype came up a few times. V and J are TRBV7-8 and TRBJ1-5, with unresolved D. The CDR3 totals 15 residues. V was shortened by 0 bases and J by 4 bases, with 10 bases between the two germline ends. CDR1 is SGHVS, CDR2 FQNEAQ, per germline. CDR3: CASSLAGRINQPQHF. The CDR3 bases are TGTGCCAGCAGCTTAGCCGGCAGGATAAATCAGCCCCAGCATTTT.